These T cell receptor beta chains were read from a single sample in a study of brain metastases from non-small cell lung cancer. The method was immunoSEQ multiplex PCR; TCRdb's version includes in-frame clones alone and lacks a portion of them. The sample contains fewer than 4,000 clones, over 70% of which appear only once. Sequences were obtained from primary lung tumor tissue. The receptor source for this set is a donor older than 35 with non-small cell lung cancer. Each CDR3 is given with its conserved first and last residue. The D gene is left open where the match is weak. The listing skips clone size in some rows; elsewhere it reads once, few, many or a size class.

-	12	TRBJ1-1	-	TRBV12-5	TGTGCTAGTGGTTTAGGGAACACTGAAGCTTTCTTT	CASGLGNTEAFF
-	13	TRBJ1-1	few	TRBV6-5	TGTGCCAGCAGTTGGGCGCAGGAGTCCGAAGCTTTCTTT	CASSWAQESEAFF
TRBD2	15	TRBJ2-5	-	TRBV18	TGTGCCAGCTCACCGGGACTAGCGGGGGCAGAGACCCAGTACTTC	CASSPGLAGAETQYF
-	14	TRBJ2-2	-	TRBV9	TGTGCCAGCAGCCCCTTGCCGTTCACCGGGGAGTTGTTTTTT	CASSPLPFTGELFF
-	14	TRBJ1-2	-	TRBV7-9	TGTGCCAGCAGCCCATCCGACAGAGGCTATGGCTACACCTTC	CASSPSDRGYGYTF
-	16	TRBJ2-6	-	TRBV7-8	TGTGCCAGCAGCAACCAGGGGTCGGCTGGGGCCAACGTCCTGACTTTC	CASSNQGSAGANVLTF
TRBD1	14	TRBJ2-5	-	TRBV28	TGTGCCAGCAGCCTAGGGACAGAGCAAGAGACCCAGTACTTC	CASSLGTEQETQYF
-	14	TRBJ1-6	-	TRBV6-1	TGTGCCAGCAGTGAGGCCCTTGGGGATTCACCCCTCCACTTT	CASSEALGDSPLHF
-	14	TRBJ2-1	-	TRBV5-1	TGCGCCAGCAGCGGGGCGGGGACCTACAATGAGCAGTTCTTC	CASSGAGTYNEQFF
TRBD1	15	TRBJ2-7	-	TRBV4-1	TGCGCCAGCAGCCGCACGGGGACAGGGGAGGTCGAGCAGTACTTC	CASSRTGTGEVEQYF
-	13	TRBJ1-5	few	TRBV19	TGTGCCAGTAGTACGGCTGCAACTCAGCCCCAGCATTTT	CASSTAATQPQHF
-	12	TRBJ2-5	-	TRBV7-8	TGTGCCAGCAGCCCGACCTTGGAGACCCAGTACTTC	CASSPTLETQYF
-	13	TRBJ1-1	-	TRBV7-3	TGTGCCAGCAGCTTTGACCGAAGGGCTGAAGCTTTCTTT	CASSFDRRAEAFF
TRBD2	14	TRBJ2-7	-	TRBV5-1	TGCGCCAGCAGCATGGCGGGGGGCGGCCGCGAGCAGTACTTC	CASSMAGGGREQYF